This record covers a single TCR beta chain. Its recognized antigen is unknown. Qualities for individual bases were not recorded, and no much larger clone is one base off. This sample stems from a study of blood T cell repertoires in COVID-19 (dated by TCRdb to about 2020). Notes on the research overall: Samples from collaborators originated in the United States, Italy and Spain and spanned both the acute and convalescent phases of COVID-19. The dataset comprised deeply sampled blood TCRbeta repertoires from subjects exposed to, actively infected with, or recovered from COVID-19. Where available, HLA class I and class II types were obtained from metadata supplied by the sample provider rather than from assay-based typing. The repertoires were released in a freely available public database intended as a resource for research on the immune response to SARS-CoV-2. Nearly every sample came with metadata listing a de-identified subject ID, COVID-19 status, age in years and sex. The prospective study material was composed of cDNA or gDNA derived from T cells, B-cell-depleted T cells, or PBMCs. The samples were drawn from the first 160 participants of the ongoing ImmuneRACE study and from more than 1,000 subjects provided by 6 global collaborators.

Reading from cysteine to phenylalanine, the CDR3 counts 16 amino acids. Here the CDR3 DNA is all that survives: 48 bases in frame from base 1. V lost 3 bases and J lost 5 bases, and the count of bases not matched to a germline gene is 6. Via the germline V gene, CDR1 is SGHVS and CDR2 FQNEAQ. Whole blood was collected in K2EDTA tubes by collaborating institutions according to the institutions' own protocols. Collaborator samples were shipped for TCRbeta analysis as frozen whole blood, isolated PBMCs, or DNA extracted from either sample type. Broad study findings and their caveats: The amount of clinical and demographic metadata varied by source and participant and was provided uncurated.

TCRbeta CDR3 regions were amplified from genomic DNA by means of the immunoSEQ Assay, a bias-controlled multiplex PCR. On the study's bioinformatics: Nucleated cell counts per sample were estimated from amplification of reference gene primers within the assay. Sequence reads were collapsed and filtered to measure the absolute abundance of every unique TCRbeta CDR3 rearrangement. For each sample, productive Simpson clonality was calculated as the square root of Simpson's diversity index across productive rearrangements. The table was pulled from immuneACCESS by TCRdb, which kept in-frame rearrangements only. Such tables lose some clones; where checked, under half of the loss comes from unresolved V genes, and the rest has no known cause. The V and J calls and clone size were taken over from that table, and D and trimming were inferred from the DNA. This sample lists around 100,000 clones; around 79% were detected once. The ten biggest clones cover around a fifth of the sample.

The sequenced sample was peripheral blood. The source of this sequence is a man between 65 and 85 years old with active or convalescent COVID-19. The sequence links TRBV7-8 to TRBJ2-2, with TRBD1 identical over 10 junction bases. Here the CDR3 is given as CASSFPRTGGTGELFF. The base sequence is TGTGCCAGCAGCTTTCCTCGGACAGGGGGGACCGGGGAGCTGTTTTTT.